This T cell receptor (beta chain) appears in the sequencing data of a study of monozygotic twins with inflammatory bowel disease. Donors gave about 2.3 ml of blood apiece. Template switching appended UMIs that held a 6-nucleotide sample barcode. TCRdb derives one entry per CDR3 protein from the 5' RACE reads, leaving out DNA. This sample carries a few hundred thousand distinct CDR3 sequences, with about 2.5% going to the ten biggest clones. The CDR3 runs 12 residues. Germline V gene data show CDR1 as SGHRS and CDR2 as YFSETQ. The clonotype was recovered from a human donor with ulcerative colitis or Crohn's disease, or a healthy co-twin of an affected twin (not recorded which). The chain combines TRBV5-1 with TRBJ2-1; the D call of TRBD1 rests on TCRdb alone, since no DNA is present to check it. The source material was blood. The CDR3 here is CASSGSGMGQFF.